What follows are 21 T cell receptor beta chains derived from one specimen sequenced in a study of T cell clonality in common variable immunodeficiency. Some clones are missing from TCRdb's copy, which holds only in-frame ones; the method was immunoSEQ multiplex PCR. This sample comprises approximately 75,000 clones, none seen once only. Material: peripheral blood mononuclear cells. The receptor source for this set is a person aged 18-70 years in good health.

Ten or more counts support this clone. CDR3 region: CASSLVNEQFF. The CDR3 bases that were read are TGTGCCAGCAGCTTAGTAAATGAG. The rearrangement uses TRBV7-9 and TRBJ2-1; the D is unclear. The CDR3 end is not reached by the read, which stops 3 residues before it; the germline J gene fills it in. The germline V and J ends were trimmed by 1 base and 7 bases, with 2 bases remaining between them. The CDR3 spans 11 residues. Germline CDR1 and CDR2: SEHNR and FQNEAQ (reference sequence).

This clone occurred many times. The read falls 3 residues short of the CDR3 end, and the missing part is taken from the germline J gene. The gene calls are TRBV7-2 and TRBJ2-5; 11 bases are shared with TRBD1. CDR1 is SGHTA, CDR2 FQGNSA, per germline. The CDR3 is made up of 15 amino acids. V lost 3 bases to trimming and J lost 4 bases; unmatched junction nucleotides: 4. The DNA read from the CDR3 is TGTGCCAGCAGCTTTTGGACAGGGGGCGTAGAGACC. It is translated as CASSFWTGGVET. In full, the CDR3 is CASSFWTGGVETQYF.

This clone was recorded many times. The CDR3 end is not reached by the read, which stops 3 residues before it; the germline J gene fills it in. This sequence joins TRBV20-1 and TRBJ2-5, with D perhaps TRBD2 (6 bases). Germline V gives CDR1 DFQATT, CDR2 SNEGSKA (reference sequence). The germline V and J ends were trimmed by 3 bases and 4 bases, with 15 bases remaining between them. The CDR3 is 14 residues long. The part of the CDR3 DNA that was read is TGCAGTGCTAGCTTAGGGGCCGGGGGAGAGACC. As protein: CSASLGAGGET. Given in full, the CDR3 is CSASLGAGGETQYF.

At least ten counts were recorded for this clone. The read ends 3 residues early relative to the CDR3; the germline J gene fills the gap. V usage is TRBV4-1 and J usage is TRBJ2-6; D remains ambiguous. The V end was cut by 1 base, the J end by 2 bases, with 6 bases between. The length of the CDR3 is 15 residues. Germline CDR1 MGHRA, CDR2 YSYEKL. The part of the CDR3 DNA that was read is TGCGCCAGCAGCCAAGGACATACTGGGGCCAACGTC. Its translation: CASSQGHTGANV. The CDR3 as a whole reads CASSQGHTGANVLTF.

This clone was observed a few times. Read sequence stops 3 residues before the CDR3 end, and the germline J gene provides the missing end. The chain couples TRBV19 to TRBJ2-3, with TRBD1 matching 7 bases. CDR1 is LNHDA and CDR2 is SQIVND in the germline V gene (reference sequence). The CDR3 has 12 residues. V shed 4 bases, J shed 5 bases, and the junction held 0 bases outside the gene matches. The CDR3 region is CASSRQGDTQYF. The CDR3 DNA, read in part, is TGTGCCAGTAGTAGACAGGGAGATACG.

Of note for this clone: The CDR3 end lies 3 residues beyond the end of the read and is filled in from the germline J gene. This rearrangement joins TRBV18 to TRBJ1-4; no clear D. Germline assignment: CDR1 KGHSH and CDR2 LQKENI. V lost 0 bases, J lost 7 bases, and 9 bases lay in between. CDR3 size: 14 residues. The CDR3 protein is CASSPPQAAEKLFF. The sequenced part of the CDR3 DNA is TGTGCCAGCTCACCACCCCAGGCCGCTGAAAAA.

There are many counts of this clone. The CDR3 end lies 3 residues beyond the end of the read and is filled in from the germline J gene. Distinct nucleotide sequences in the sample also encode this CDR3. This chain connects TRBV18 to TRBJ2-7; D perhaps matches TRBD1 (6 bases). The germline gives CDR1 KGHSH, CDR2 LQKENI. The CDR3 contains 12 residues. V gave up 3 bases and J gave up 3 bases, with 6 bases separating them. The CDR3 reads CASSPRGYEQYF. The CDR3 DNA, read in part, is TGTGCCAGCTCACCCAGGGGCTACGAG.

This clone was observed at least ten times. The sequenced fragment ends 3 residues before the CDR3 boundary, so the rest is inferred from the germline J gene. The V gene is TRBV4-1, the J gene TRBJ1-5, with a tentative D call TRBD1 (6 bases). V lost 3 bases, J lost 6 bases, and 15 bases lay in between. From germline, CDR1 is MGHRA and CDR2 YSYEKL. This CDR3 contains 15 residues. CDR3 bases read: TGCGCCAGCAGCCAGGGGCCACAGGGCAGTCAGCCC. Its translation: CASSQGPQGSQP. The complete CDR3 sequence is CASSQGPQGSQPQHF.

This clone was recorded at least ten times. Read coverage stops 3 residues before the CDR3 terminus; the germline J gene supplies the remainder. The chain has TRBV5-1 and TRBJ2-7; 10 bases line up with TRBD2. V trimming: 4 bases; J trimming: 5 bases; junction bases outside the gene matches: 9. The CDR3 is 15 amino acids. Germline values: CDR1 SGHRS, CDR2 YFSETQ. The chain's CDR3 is CASSNYLAGEDEQYF. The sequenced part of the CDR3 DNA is TGCGCCAGCAGCAACTACCTAGCGGGAGAAGACGAG.

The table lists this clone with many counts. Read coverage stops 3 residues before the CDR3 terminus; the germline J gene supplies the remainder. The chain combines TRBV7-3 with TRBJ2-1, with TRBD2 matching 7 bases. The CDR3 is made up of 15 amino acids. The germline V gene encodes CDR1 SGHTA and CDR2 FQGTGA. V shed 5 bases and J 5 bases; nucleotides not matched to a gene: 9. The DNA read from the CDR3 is TGTGCCAGCAGCCCTAGCGGCCCTTTGAACAATGAG. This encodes CASSPSGPLNNE. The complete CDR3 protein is CASSPSGPLNNEQFF.

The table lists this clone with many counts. The CDR3 is CASSFATSGTLPDTQYF. The sequenced part of the CDR3 DNA is TGTGCCAGTAGTTTTGCGACTAGCGGGACCCTACCAGATACG. This chain connects TRBV19 to TRBJ2-3; 11 nucleotides match TRBD2. The read is 3 residues too short to cover the CDR3 end, so that end is filled in from the germline J gene. This CDR3 region has 17 residues. The junction had 11 bases not matched to a gene; V was cut back by 5 bases and J by 4 bases. From germline, CDR1 is LNHDA and CDR2 SQIVND (reference sequence).

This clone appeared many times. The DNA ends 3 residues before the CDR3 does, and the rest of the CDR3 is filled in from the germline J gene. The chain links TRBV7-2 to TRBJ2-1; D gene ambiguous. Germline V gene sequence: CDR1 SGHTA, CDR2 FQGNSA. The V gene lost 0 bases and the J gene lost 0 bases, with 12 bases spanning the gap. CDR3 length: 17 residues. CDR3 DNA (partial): TGTGCCAGCAGCTTAGCTCCCTCAGAGAACTCCTACAATGAG. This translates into CASSLAPSENSYNE. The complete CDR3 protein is CASSLAPSENSYNEQFF.

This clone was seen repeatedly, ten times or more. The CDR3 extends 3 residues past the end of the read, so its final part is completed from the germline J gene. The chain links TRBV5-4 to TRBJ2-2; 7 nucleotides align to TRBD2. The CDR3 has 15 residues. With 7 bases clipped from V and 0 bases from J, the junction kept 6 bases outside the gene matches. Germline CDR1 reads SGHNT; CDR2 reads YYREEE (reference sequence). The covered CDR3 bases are TGTGCCAGCGCGAGTGGGACTACGAACACCGGGGAG. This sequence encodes CASASGTTNTGE. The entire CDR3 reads CASASGTTNTGELFF.

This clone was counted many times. Partial CDR3 DNA: TGTGCCAGCAGCGCGAGGGGACTAGCGGGAATCAATGAG. It specifies CASSARGLAGINE. The whole CDR3 protein is CASSARGLAGINEQFF. The J gene is TRBJ2-1, the V gene TRBV9; 13 bases line up with TRBD2. The read ends 3 residues shy of where the CDR3 ends; the end is completed using the germline J gene. The CDR3 runs 16 residues. Germline CDR1 and CDR2: SGDLS and YYNGEE. V was pared by 3 bases and J by 6 bases, with 6 bases of the junction left unmatched.

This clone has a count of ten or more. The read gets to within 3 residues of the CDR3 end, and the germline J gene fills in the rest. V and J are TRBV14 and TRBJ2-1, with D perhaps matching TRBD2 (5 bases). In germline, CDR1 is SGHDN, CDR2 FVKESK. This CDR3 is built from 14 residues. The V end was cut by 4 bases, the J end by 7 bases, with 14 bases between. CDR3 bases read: TGTGCCAGCAGCCCACTAGAGTCGTGGAATGAG. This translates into CASSPLESWNE. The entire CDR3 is CASSPLESWNEQFF.

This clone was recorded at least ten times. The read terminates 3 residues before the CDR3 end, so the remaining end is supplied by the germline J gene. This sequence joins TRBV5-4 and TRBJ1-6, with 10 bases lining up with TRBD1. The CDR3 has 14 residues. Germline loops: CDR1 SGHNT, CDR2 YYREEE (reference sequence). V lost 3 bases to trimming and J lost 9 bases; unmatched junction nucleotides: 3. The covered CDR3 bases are TGTGCCAGCAGCTCCCGGGACAGGGGTTCACCC. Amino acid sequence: CASSSRDRGSP. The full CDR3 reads CASSSRDRGSPLHF.

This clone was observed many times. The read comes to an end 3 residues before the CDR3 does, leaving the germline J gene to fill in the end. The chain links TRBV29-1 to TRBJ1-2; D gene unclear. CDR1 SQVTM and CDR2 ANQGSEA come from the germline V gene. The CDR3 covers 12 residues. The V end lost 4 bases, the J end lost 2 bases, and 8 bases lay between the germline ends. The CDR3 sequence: CSVVHQNYGYTF. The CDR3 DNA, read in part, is TGCAGCGTTGTCCATCAAAACTATGGC.

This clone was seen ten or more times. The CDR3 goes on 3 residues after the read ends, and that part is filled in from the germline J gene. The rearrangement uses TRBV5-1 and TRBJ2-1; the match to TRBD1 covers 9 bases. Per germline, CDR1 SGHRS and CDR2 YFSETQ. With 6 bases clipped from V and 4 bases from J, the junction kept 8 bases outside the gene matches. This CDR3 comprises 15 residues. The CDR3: CASKKGTGLYNEQFF. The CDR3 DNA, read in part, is TGCGCCAGCAAAAAAGGGACAGGGCTTTACAATGAG.

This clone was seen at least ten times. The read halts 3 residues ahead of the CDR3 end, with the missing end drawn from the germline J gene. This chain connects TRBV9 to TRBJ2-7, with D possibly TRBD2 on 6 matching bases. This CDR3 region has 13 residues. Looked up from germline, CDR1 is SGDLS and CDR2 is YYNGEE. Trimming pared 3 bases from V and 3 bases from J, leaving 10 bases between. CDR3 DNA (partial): TGTGCCAGCAGCGGGCCGGGACTCTACGAG. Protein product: CASSGPGLYE. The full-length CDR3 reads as CASSGPGLYEQYF.

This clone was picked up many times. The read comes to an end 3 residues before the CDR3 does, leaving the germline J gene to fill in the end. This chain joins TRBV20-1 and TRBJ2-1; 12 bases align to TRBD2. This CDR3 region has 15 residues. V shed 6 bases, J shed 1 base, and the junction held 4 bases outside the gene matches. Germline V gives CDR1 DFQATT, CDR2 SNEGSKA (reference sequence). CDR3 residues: CSADGLAGSYNEQFF. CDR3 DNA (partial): TGCAGTGCGGACGGACTAGCGGGATCCTACAATGAG.

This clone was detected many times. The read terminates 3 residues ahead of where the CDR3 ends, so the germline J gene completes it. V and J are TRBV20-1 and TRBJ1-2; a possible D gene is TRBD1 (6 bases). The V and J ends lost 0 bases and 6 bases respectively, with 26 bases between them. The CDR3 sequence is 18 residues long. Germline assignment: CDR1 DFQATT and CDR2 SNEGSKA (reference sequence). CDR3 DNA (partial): TGCAGTGCTAGAGATCCAGGGGCCAGCCTTTCCGCTATTCATGGC. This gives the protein CSARDPGASLSAIHG. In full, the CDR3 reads CSARDPGASLSAIHGYTF.